One and the same sample provided the 19 T cell receptor beta chains below, sequenced in a study of cytomegalovirus exposure and HLA in healthy donors. Researchers ran the PCR with 60 Vbeta and 13 Jbeta primers. The assay was immunoSEQ multiplex PCR, and TCRdb's table has in-frame clones only and misses some. The sample lists 220,000 or so clones; under 80% were seen once. Sequencing input: PBMCs. The receptors stem from a woman aged 25 to 39 in good health and CMV-seronegative.

This clone was counted only a few times. The V call is TRBV2, the J call TRBJ2-3; 15 bases line up with TRBD2. Losses at the gene ends were 10 bases for V and 4 bases for J; bases not matched to a gene: 9. Germline V gene sequence: CDR1 SNHLY, CDR2 FYNNEI. The CDR3 covers 16 residues. The CDR3 sequence: CATALGLAGGADTQYF. Written as DNA, the CDR3 is TGTGCCACGGCCCTGGGACTAGCGGGAGGCGCAGATACGCAGTATTTT. Using reference TRBV2 and TRBJ2-3 for the parts outside the CDR3, the full variable domain is EPEVTQTPSHQVTQMGQEVILRCVPISNHLYFYWYRQILGQKVEFLVSFYNNEISEKSEIFDDQFSVERPDGSNFTLKIRSTKLEDSAMYFCATALGLAGGADTQYFGPGTRLTVL.

The rearrangement uses TRBV5-1 and TRBJ2-7; TRBD1 matches at 9 bases. Germline assignment: CDR1 SGHRS and CDR2 YFSETQ. CDR3 length equals 17 residues. V lost 0 bases and J lost 5; bases outside the gene matches: 12. CDR3 protein: CASSLDPLGTGRNEQYF. The DNA for the CDR3 is TGCGCCAGCAGCTTGGACCCCCTGGGGACAGGGCGCAACGAGCAGTACTTC.

The J gene is TRBJ1-5, the V gene TRBV6-5, with TRBD1 matching over 7 bases. V lost 8 bases to trimming and J lost 0 bases; unmatched junction nucleotides: 7. Germline loops: CDR1 MNHEY, CDR2 SVGAGI. CDR3 length equals 15 residues. The CDR3 is CASRDRPYSNQPQHF. CDR3 in DNA: TGTGCCAGCCGGGACAGACCTTATAGCAATCAGCCCCAGCATTTT.

The V and J genes are TRBV7-9 and TRBJ2-5; TRBD2 matches at 10 bases. Germline V lookup: CDR1 SEHNR, CDR2 FQNEAQ (reference sequence). The CDR3 extends over 17 amino acids. V lost 5 bases and J lost 0; bases outside the gene matches: 9. CDR3 nucleotides: TGTGCCAGCAGCCCGTTCGGACTAGCGGCTTACCAAGAGACCCAGTACTTC. Translated: CASSPFGLAAYQETQYF.

A note on this clone: Different DNA sequences within this sample yield the same CDR3. The chain combines TRBV19 with TRBJ1-2; 8 bases agree with TRBD1. CDR1 LNHDA and CDR2 SQIVND come from the germline V gene (reference sequence). The length of the CDR3 is 15 residues. The V segment lost 2 bases and the J segment 7 bases; nucleotides outside the gene matches: 9. The CDR3 nucleotides are TGTGCCAGTAGTATACTCCCAGGGGGCTCAGGTGGCTACACCTTC. It specifies CASSILPGGSGGYTF. The whole variable domain, remainder taken from reference TRBV19 and TRBJ1-2, is DGGITQSPKYLFRKEGQNVTLSCEQNLNHDAMYWYRQDPGQGLRLIYYSQIVNDFQKGDIAEGYSVSREKKESFPLTVTSAQKNPTAFYLCASSILPGGSGGYTFGSGTRLTVV.

This chain joins TRBV2 and TRBJ1-1; 7 positions match TRBD1. J was trimmed by 1 base and V by 5 bases; bases with no gene match: 4. CDR1 SNHLY and CDR2 FYNNEI come from the germline V gene. The CDR3 sequence is 14 residues long. CDR3 protein: CASSSGQRNTEAFF. As DNA, the CDR3 is TGTGCCAGCAGTTCGGGACAGAGGAACACTGAAGCTTTCTTT.

This chain connects TRBV29-1 to TRBJ2-3; 11 bases are shared with TRBD2. The CDR3 has 16 residues. CDR1 SQVTM and CDR2 ANQGSEA come from the germline V gene. With V trimmed by 3 bases and J by 5 bases, 10 bases remained unmatched. CDR3 DNA sequence: TGCAGCGTTGACCCTAGACTAGCGGGGAGTATAGATACGCAGTATTTT. Its translation is CSVDPRLAGSIDTQYF.

The V call is TRBV19, the J call TRBJ1-5; TRBD1 might be the D (5 bases). Germline CDR1 and CDR2: LNHDA and SQIVND (reference sequence). V shed 3 bases and J shed 0 bases, with 12 bases lying between them. The CDR3 extends over 16 amino acids. The CDR3 is CASSITTVFSNQPQHF. CDR3 in DNA: TGTGCCAGTAGTATCACGACAGTCTTTAGCAATCAGCCCCAGCATTTT.

This sequence joins TRBV7-2 and TRBJ1-5, with a weak D call TRBD1 (6 bases). The V and J ends lost 4 bases and 2 bases respectively, with 6 bases between them. The CDR3 totals 13 residues. The germline V gene encodes CDR1 SGHTA and CDR2 FQGNSA. CDR3 region: CASSYRGNQPQHF. The CDR3 nucleotides are TGTGCCAGCAGCTACAGGGGCAATCAGCCCCAGCATTTT.

The J gene is TRBJ1-2, the V gene TRBV4-1, with 10 bases identical to TRBD1. CDR3 size: 15 residues. The J segment lost 5 bases and the V segment lost 1 base, leaving 4 bases of the junction unmatched. From germline, CDR1 is MGHRA and CDR2 YSYEKL. The CDR3 DNA is TGCGCCAGCAGCCAAGTGTGGGGACAGGGGTATGGCTACACCTTC. Amino acids: CASSQVWGQGYGYTF.

This clone was counted a single time. The gene calls are TRBV2 and TRBJ1-3; D perhaps matches TRBD1 (6 bases). Trimming cost V 4 bases and J 0 bases, with 13 bases left between them. The CDR3 consists of 16 residues. Per germline, CDR1 SNHLY and CDR2 FYNNEI. The DNA of the CDR3 is TGTGCCAGCAGTGTTGGGACACAGAGCTCTGGAAACACCATATATTTT. Its protein is CASSVGTQSSGNTIYF.

For this clone: One end of the junction fails to match germline, which may point to a read error. V and J are TRBV7-9 and TRBJ1-6; 9 nucleotides agree with TRBD1. In germline, CDR1 is SEHNR, CDR2 FQNEAQ (reference sequence). This CDR3 comprises 18 residues. The CDR3, as DNA: TGTTCCAGCAGCCCAGATGTCGGGACAGGGAGATATAATTCACCCCTCCACTTT. Encoded protein: CSSSPDVGTGRYNSPLHF.

The rearrangement joins TRBV7-2 to TRBJ2-1; 16 bases match TRBD2. The CDR3 has 19 amino acids. V lost 4 bases, J lost 0 bases, and 6 bases stayed unmatched. Germline CDR1 SGHTA, CDR2 FQGNSA. The CDR3 bases are TGTGCCAGCAGCTCCCCCGGGACTAGCGGGGGGGCCTCCTACAATGAGCAGTTCTTC. This encodes CASSSPGTSGGASYNEQFF.

The V gene is TRBV7-2, the J gene TRBJ2-5; 14 bases agree with TRBD2. The CDR3 is made up of 16 amino acids. Trimming cost V 8 bases and J 7 bases; bases outside gene matches: 12. Per germline, CDR1 SGHTA and CDR2 FQGNSA. DNA for the CDR3: TGTGCCAGCGGTGCAGCGACTAGCGGGGGGGCTGGGACCCAGTACTTC. Translation gives CASGAATSGGAGTQYF.

The V and J genes are TRBV5-4 and TRBJ1-4, with D tentatively TRBD1 (5 bases). CDR3 size: 15 residues. V shed 4 bases and J shed 0 bases, with 10 bases lying between them. The V gene's germline CDR1 is SGHNT and CDR2 YYREEE (reference sequence). CDR3 loop: CASSPDKATNEKLFF. Here the CDR3 DNA reads TGTGCCAGCAGCCCGGACAAGGCAACTAATGAAAAACTGTTTTTT.

This chain connects TRBV11-3 to TRBJ2-5; tentatively, D is TRBD2 (6 bases). CDR3 length equals 13 residues. The germline gives CDR1 SGHNT, CDR2 YENEEA. V dropped 2 bases and J dropped 5 bases, with 9 bases sitting between them. DNA of the CDR3: TGTGCCAGCAGCTTACAGGGAGGCGAGACCCAGTACTTC. Residues: CASSLQGGETQYF.

This clone has a handful of counts. The chain combines TRBV2 with TRBJ1-5; possibly TRBD1 for D (6 bases). Germline CDR1 and CDR2: SNHLY and FYNNEI. V lost 6 bases to trimming and J lost 7 bases, with 13 bases between them. The CDR3 has 13 residues. CDR3 residues: CASSQDRQQPQHF. CDR3 coding DNA: TGTGCCAGCAGCCAGGACAGACAACAGCCCCAGCATTTT.

The gene calls are TRBV6-1 and TRBJ2-2, with D perhaps TRBD2 (5 bases). This CDR3 has 15 amino acids. Germline V gene data show CDR1 as MNHNS and CDR2 as SASEGT. The V gene lost 5 bases and the J gene lost 4 bases, with 14 bases spanning the gap. The CDR3 spells CASSTGQRVTGELFF. CDR3 nucleotide sequence: TGTGCCAGCAGTACGGGCCAGAGGGTCACCGGGGAGCTGTTTTTT.

This sequence joins TRBV7-8 and TRBJ1-6, with D perhaps matching TRBD1 (5 bases). Germline V gene sequence: CDR1 SGHVS, CDR2 FQNEAQ. V was cut by 1 base and J by 11 bases, with 12 bases left in between. The CDR3 length is 14 residues. The CDR3 DNA is TGTGCCAGCAGCTTAGACAGGTTCAAACCACCCCTCCACTTT. This gives the protein CASSLDRFKPPLHF.